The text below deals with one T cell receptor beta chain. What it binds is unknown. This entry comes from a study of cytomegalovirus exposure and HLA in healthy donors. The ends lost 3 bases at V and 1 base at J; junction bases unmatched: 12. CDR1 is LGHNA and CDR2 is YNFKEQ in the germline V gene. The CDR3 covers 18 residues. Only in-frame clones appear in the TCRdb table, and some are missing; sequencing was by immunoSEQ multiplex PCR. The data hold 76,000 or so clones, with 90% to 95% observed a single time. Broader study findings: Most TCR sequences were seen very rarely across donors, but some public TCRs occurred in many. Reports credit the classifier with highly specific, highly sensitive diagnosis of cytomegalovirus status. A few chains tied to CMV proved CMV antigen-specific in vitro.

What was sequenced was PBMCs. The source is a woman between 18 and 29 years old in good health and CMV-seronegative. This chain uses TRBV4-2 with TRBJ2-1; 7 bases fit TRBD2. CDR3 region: CASSQVQGGRSSYNEQFF. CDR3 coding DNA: TGTGCCAGCAGCCAGGTCCAGGGAGGGAGGAGTTCCTACAATGAGCAGTTCTTC.